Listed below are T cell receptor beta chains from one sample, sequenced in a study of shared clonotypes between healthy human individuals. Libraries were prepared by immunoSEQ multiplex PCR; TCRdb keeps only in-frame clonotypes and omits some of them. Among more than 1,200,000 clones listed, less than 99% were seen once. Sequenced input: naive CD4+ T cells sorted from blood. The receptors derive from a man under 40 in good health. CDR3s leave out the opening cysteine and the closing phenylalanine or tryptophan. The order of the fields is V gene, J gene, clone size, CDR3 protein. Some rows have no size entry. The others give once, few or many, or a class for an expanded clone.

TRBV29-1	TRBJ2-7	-	SVKTTPYEQY
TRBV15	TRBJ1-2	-	ATSFARTGESGYT
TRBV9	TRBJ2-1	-	ASSVGQGGYNEQF
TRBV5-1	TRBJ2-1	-	ASSPASGNEQF
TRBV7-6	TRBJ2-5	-	ASSPRVGLGVEETQY
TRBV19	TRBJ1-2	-	ASSISATPGYT
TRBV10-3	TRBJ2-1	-	AISDDNEQF
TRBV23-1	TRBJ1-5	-	ASSQRGSDGQPQH
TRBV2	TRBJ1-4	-	ASSPGQGVKLF
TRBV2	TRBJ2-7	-	ASGGADRSIYEQY
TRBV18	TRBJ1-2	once	ASSPLSPGAEYGYT
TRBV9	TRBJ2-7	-	ASSPIAGWSYEQY
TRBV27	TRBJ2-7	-	ASSLSSPLLYEQY
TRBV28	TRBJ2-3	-	ASTRPSSTDTQY
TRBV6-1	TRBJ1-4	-	ASSALFLEKLF
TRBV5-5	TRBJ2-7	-	ASGLAGEYEQY
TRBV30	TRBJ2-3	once	AWTQGIDTQY
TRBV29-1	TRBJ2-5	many	SVPGEGVMETQY
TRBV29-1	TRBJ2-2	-	SVGRTNTGELF
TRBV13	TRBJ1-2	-	ASSPKGQRKAYGYT
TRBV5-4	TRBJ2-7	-	ASSSRTSGKIYEQY
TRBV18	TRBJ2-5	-	ASSPSGDRETQY
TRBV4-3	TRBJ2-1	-	ASSQDGTGLQF
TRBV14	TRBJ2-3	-	ASSQVARRGGTDTQY
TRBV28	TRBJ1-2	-	ASSLVWGATYGYT
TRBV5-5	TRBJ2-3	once	ASSSAGAGTDTQY
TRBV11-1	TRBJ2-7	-	ASSLATGSYEQY
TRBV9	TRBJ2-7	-	ASSFRVGAAYEQY
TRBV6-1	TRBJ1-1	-	ASRSDSWNTEAF
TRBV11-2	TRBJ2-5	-	ASSLGTGQETQY
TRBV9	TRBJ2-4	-	ASSPAEGGEVDIQY
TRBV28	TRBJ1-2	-	ASSLLPDNYGYT
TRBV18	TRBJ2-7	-	ASSEGWPLEQY
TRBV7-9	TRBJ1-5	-	ASSWDSRASAQH
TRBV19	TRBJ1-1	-	ASSIRAGGVSEAF
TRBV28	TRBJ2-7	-	ASSFTIQGLLY
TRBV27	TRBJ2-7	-	ASSLGRYSYEQY
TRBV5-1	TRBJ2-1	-	ASSLRDSSYNEQF
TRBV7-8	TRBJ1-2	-	ASSPTRGGYT
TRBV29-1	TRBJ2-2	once	SAERQANTGELF
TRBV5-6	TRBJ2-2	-	ASSPPGRTGELF
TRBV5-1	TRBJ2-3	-	ASSLQGTDTQY
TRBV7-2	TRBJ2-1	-	ASSTTLLAGGSIGF
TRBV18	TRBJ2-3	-	ASSSGGTDTQY
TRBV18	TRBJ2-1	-	ASSPTRLAGDNEQF
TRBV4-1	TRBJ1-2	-	ASSQQVSVYGYT
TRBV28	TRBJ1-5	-	ASIRDLNQPQH
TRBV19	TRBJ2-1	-	ASSIRGPYNEQF
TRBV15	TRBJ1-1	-	ATSISANTEAF
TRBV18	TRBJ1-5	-	ASSMAPNNQPQH
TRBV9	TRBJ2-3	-	ASSVRGTTDTQY
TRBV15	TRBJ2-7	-	ATSRVGQGEAQY
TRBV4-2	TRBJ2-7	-	ASSQVAGLRSYEQY
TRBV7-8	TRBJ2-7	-	ASSNQGTKY
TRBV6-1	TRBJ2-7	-	ASSAASSVGPYEQY
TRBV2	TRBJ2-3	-	ASTRGPQADSHTDTQY
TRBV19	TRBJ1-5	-	ASSIRVEQPQH
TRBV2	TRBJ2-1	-	ASSDGWEQF
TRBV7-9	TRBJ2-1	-	ASSLGGQF